These 28 T cell receptor beta chains share one sample of origin, sequenced in a study of CD8+ T cells in alopecia areata. RNA extraction was followed by reverse transcription into cDNA, which acted as the sequencing template. Data came from immunoSEQ multiplex PCR; TCRdb stores just in-frame clones and leaves some out. Here the sample spans about 64,000 clones, under 60% being singletons. Treatment indicated: oral pan-JAK inhibitor, 5-10 mg twice daily. Here the sequenced sample was CD8+ T cells sorted from blood, taken at approximately week 36, from a patient treated with tofacitinib. The receptors shown here come from a human donor with alopecia areata.

V usage is TRBV6-1 and J usage is TRBJ2-5; 8 bases agree with TRBD1. Germline CDR1 MNHNS, CDR2 SASEGT. The CDR3 is made up of 14 amino acids. After removal of 3 bases from V and 5 bases from J, the junction contained 5 bases not matched to a gene. The CDR3 nucleotides read TGTGCCAGCAGTGATCGGACAGGGAGGGAGACCCAGTACTTC. Protein product: CASSDRTGRETQYF.

The chain joins TRBV25-1 to TRBJ2-3; 9 bases match TRBD1. The CDR3 totals 14 residues. The junction had 4 bases not matched to a gene; V was cut back by 3 bases and J by 6 bases. CDR1 is MGHDK and CDR2 is SYGVNS in the germline V gene. The CDR3 bases are TGTGCCAGCAGTGAGGGACAGGGTGTTGATACGCAGTATTTT. It specifies CASSEGQGVDTQYF.

With respect to this clone: One end of the junction fails to match germline, which may point to a read error. V is TRBV25-1 and J is TRBJ2-7; 11 nucleotides align to TRBD2. Looked up from germline, CDR1 is MGHDK and CDR2 is SYGVNS. The CDR3 contains 11 residues. The CDR3 loop is CAMELAGDILF. CDR3 nucleotides: TGTGCCATGGAACTAGCGGGAGATATTCTTTTC.

The J gene is TRBJ2-7, the V gene TRBV27; 10 nucleotides agree with TRBD2. Losses at the gene ends were 6 bases for V and 5 bases for J; bases not matched to a gene: 13. Germline values: CDR1 MNHEY, CDR2 SMNVEV (reference sequence). The CDR3 has 16 amino acids. CDR3 loop: CASSPHLAGEVDEQYF. CDR3 coding DNA: TGTGCCAGCAGCCCCCACCTAGCGGGAGAGGTGGACGAGCAGTACTTC.

This clone is a singleton in its sample. The rearrangement joins TRBV6-5 to TRBJ2-1; D remains ambiguous. Trimming took off 8 bases at V and 5 bases at J, with 16 bases between the two ends. The CDR3 is made up of 14 amino acids. Germline V gene sequence: CDR1 MNHEY, CDR2 SVGAGI. DNA for the CDR3: TGTGCCAGCGCAAGGGCCAGAGGCGACAATGAGCAGTTCTTC. It translates to CASARARGDNEQFF.

The chain is built from TRBV5-6 and TRBJ2-7, with D possibly TRBD2 on 6 matching bases. In germline, CDR1 is SGHDT, CDR2 YYEEEE. The CDR3 has 14 residues. V shed 2 bases and J shed 2 bases, with 11 bases lying between them. CDR3 region: CASSFLADTYEQYF. CDR3 DNA sequence: TGTGCCAGCAGCTTCTTAGCGGACACCTACGAGCAGTACTTC. The whole variable domain, filled in from reference TRBV5-6 and TRBJ2-7, reads DAGVTQSPTHLIKTRGQQVTLRCSPKSGHDTVSWYQQALGQGPQFIFQYYEEEERQRGNFPDRFSGHQFPNYSSELNVNALLLGDSALYLCASSFLADTYEQYFGPGTRLTVT.

This sequence joins TRBV27 and TRBJ2-7; D is unclear. Germline assignment: CDR1 MNHEY and CDR2 SMNVEV (reference sequence). This CDR3 has 13 residues. The V gene lost 3 bases and the J gene lost 4 bases, with 10 bases spanning the gap. CDR3 in amino acids: CASSLRRPYEQYF. CDR3 in DNA: TGTGCCAGCAGTTTGAGACGGCCATACGAGCAGTACTTC.

This clone was seen a few times. The chain links TRBV29-1 to TRBJ2-1, with 11 bases that match TRBD2. The germline CDR1 and CDR2 sequences are SQVTM and ANQGSEA. The CDR3 is 15 residues long. J gave up 9 bases and V 6 bases, and 13 bases lay outside the gene matches. CDR3 coding DNA: TGCAGCGTGGCACTACTAGCGGGAGTCAGCGCTGAGCAGTTCTTC. Its translation is CSVALLAGVSAEQFF.

This chain joins TRBV9 and TRBJ2-7; TRBD1 agrees at 10 bases. The CDR3 runs 15 residues. V shed 0 bases and J 7 bases; nucleotides not matched to a gene: 7. The germline gives CDR1 SGDLS, CDR2 YYNGEE. CDR3 nucleotide sequence: TGTGCCAGCAGCGTAGAGGGGACAGGGGCGTGGGAGCAGTACTTC. Its protein product is CASSVEGTGAWEQYF.

There are a few counts of this clone. This chain joins TRBV29-1 and TRBJ2-4, with 10 bases aligning to TRBD1. Trimming took 7 bases from V and 6 from J; bases not matched to a gene: 9. The CDR3 totals 14 residues. The germline CDR1 and CDR2 sequences are SQVTM and ANQGSEA. The CDR3 reads CSASRRDRGNIQYF. The CDR3 coding sequence is TGCAGCGCCTCCCGCCGGGACAGGGGAAACATTCAGTACTTC.

This clone has only a few counts. The rearrangement links TRBV4-3 to TRBJ2-1; tentatively, D is TRBD2 (6 bases). Trimming stripped 0 bases from V and 4 bases from J, with 19 bases between. Germline CDR1 is LGHNA and CDR2 is YSLEER. The CDR3 contains 18 residues. CDR3 coding DNA: TGCGCCAGCAGCCAAGACCGGAAAGGCCCGGGGGTATACAATGAGCAGTTCTTC. The encoded protein is CASSQDRKGPGVYNEQFF.

This chain uses TRBV4-1 with TRBJ1-5; D is unresolved. Germline assignment: CDR1 MGHRA and CDR2 YSYEKL. Trimming removed 2 bases from V and 7 bases from J, with 9 bases in between. The CDR3 has 13 amino acids. CDR3 nucleotide sequence: TGCGCCAGCAGCCAATTCGATGGGCAGCCCCAGCATTTT. Encoded protein: CASSQFDGQPQHF.

This chain joins TRBV7-6 and TRBJ2-3; tentatively, D is TRBD2 (6 bases). The CDR3 totals 15 residues. Deletions cut 2 bases from V and 4 bases from J, with 13 bases between. Germline loops: CDR1 SGHVS, CDR2 FNYEAQ. Written as DNA, the CDR3 is TGTGCCAGCAGCTTAAACGGGAGAGGGGCAGATACGCAGTATTTT. Translating it yields CASSLNGRGADTQYF.

This clone was seen repeatedly, ten times or more. This CDR3 is CASSPHRQMGYTF. The CDR3 DNA reads as TGTGCCAGCAGCCCCCACCGACAGATGGGCTACACCTTC. The chain combines TRBV6-5 with TRBJ1-2, with D perhaps TRBD1 (5 bases). The CDR3 consists of 13 residues. Germline V gene sequence: CDR1 MNHEY, CDR2 SVGAGI. V shed 6 bases and J shed 8 bases, with 16 bases lying between them.

The rearrangement joins TRBV29-1 to TRBJ2-2; D ambiguous. The CDR3 extends over 14 amino acids. The germline V gene encodes CDR1 SQVTM and CDR2 ANQGSEA. V lost 8 bases and J 1 base, leaving 14 bases between the germline ends. CDR3 residues: CSSHSEENTGELFF. The CDR3 DNA reads as TGCAGCTCACACAGTGAAGAGAACACCGGGGAGCTGTTTTTT.

The rearrangement uses TRBV5-6 and TRBJ2-7; 9 positions match TRBD2. This CDR3 region has 13 residues. V was pared by 5 bases and J by 5 bases, with 5 bases of the junction left unmatched. Germline V gene sequence: CDR1 SGHDT, CDR2 YYEEEE. The CDR3 loop reads CASSTQRGDEQYF. CDR3 coding DNA: TGTGCCAGCAGTACACAGCGGGGGGACGAGCAGTACTTC.

The chain joins TRBV30 to TRBJ2-2, with D perhaps TRBD2 (5 bases). The V gene's germline CDR1 is GTSNPN and CDR2 SVGIG (reference sequence). Trimming left V 3 bases short and J 3 bases short, with 11 bases between. CDR3 length: 14 amino acids. CDR3 sequence: CAWRWETHTGELFF. CDR3 DNA: TGTGCCTGGAGGTGGGAGACACACACCGGGGAGCTGTTTTTT. Full variable domain (rest looked up from reference TRBV30 and TRBJ2-2): SQTIHQWPATLVQPVGSPLSLECTVEGTSNPNLYWYRQAAGRGLQLLFYSVGIGQISSEVPQNLSASRPQDRQFILSSKKLLLSDSGFYLCAWRWETHTGELFFGEGSRLTVL.

This sequence joins TRBV7-9 and TRBJ1-5, with D uncertain. Looked up from germline, CDR1 is SEHNR and CDR2 is FQNEAQ (reference sequence). CDR3 length: 14 residues. The V end lost 8 bases, the J end lost 7 bases, and 18 bases lay between the germline ends. The CDR3, as DNA: TGTGCCAGCCGAGCCCCAGAACCATCACAGCCCCAGCATTTT. It translates to CASRAPEPSQPQHF.

The rearrangement links TRBV7-9 to TRBJ2-7; 10 positions agree with TRBD1. Trimming removed 5 bases from V and 2 bases from J; junction bases left unmatched: 15. CDR3 length: 18 residues. Germline assignment: CDR1 SEHNR and CDR2 FQNEAQ (reference sequence). CDR3 protein: CASSSATPGTGVPYEQYF. In DNA form, the CDR3 reads TGTGCCAGCAGCAGCGCCACCCCCGGGACAGGGGTTCCCTACGAGCAGTACTTC. Full variable domain (outside the CDR3, taken from reference TRBV7-9 and TRBJ2-7): DTGVSQNPRHKITKRGQNVTFRCDPISEHNRLYWYRQTLGQGPEFLTYFQNEAQLEKSRLLSDRFSAERPKGSFSTLEIQRTEQGDSAMYLCASSSATPGTGVPYEQYFGPGTRLTVT.

V gene TRBV5-4 combines with J gene TRBJ2-7; 11 nucleotides line up with TRBD2. The germline V gene has CDR1 SGHNT and CDR2 YYREEE (reference sequence). This CDR3 contains 15 residues. V dropped 2 bases and J dropped 2; count of bases not matched to a gene: 3. For the CDR3, the DNA is TGTGCCAGCAGCTTTGGGACTAGCGGCACCTACGAGCAGTACTTC. Encoded protein: CASSFGTSGTYEQYF.

The rearrangement uses TRBV16 and TRBJ1-2; tentatively, D is TRBD1 (5 bases). Trimming shortened V by 0 bases and J by 6 bases, and 17 bases separated the two germline ends. Germline CDR1 and CDR2: KGHSY and FQNENV. CDR3 length: 16 amino acids. CDR3 nucleotide sequence: TGTGCCAGCAGCCAATCGTCACAGGTGGGAGGGAATGGCTACACCTTC. Protein: CASSQSSQVGGNGYTF.

The chain links TRBV2 to TRBJ2-2; TRBD2 aligns across 7 bases. The CDR3 contains 14 residues. The germline V gene encodes CDR1 SNHLY and CDR2 FYNNEI. The J segment lost 4 bases and the V segment lost 6 bases, leaving 5 bases of the junction unmatched. CDR3 region: CASRAGQSTGELFF. The CDR3 bases are TGTGCCAGCAGAGCGGGGCAGTCCACCGGGGAGCTGTTTTTT.

This clone showed up just a few times. The J gene is TRBJ1-5, the V gene TRBV27; D is perhaps TRBD1 (5 bases). The germline V gene has CDR1 MNHEY and CDR2 SMNVEV (reference sequence). V lost 2 bases, J lost 1 base, and 6 bases lay in between. The length of the CDR3 is 14 residues. The CDR3 loop reads CASSLRGSNQPQHF. In DNA, the CDR3 is TGTGCCAGCAGTTTACGGGGGAGCAATCAGCCCCAGCATTTT.

The CDR3 spells CASSQGSSGAGQLFF. The CDR3 bases are TGCGCCAGCAGCCAAGGGTCATCGGGGGCCGGTCAGCTGTTTTTT. The chain links TRBV4-3 to TRBJ2-2, with D possibly called TRBD1 or TRBD2 (6 bases each). CDR3 length equals 15 residues. The V end lost 1 base, the J end lost 12 bases, and 18 bases lay between the germline ends. Germline V gene sequence: CDR1 LGHNA, CDR2 YSLEER.

V and J are TRBV7-6 and TRBJ1-1; perhaps TRBD1 as D (5 bases). Germline V gives CDR1 SGHVS, CDR2 FNYEAQ. This CDR3 spans 16 amino acids. The V end lost 3 bases, the J end lost 3 bases, and 17 bases lay between the germline ends. CDR3 DNA: TGTGCCAGCAGCTTGGATCCGGGGGTTGGGGACACTGAAGCTTTCTTT. This codes for CASSLDPGVGDTEAFF.

V is TRBV7-9 and J is TRBJ2-1; weak D call: TRBD2 (5 bases). Trimming cost V 1 base and J 3 bases, with 10 bases left between them. The CDR3 consists of 15 residues. Germline V lookup: CDR1 SEHNR, CDR2 FQNEAQ (reference sequence). The CDR3 nucleotides read TGTGCCAGCAGCTTAGGCGGGCGGTACTACAATGAGCAGTTCTTC. It encodes CASSLGGRYYNEQFF.

The table lists this clone with a few counts. The chain uses TRBV29-1 and TRBJ2-7; 11 bases match TRBD1. The CDR3 extends over 16 amino acids. The germline V gene encodes CDR1 SQVTM and CDR2 ANQGSEA. Trimming removed 3 bases from V and 6 bases from J; junction bases left unmatched: 13. CDR3 loop: CSVDRIGTGGIGEQYF. DNA for the CDR3: TGCAGCGTTGATCGCATCGGGACAGGGGGAATTGGCGAGCAGTACTTC.

V usage is TRBV7-8 and J usage is TRBJ2-1, with D perhaps TRBD2 (6 bases). The CDR3 is 15 amino acids. V was cut by 2 bases and J by 0 bases, with 8 bases left in between. Germline loops: CDR1 SGHVS, CDR2 FQNEAQ. The CDR3 loop reads CASSLRGSSYNEQFF. CDR3 nucleotide sequence: TGTGCCAGCAGCTTACGGGGGAGCTCCTACAATGAGCAGTTCTTC.